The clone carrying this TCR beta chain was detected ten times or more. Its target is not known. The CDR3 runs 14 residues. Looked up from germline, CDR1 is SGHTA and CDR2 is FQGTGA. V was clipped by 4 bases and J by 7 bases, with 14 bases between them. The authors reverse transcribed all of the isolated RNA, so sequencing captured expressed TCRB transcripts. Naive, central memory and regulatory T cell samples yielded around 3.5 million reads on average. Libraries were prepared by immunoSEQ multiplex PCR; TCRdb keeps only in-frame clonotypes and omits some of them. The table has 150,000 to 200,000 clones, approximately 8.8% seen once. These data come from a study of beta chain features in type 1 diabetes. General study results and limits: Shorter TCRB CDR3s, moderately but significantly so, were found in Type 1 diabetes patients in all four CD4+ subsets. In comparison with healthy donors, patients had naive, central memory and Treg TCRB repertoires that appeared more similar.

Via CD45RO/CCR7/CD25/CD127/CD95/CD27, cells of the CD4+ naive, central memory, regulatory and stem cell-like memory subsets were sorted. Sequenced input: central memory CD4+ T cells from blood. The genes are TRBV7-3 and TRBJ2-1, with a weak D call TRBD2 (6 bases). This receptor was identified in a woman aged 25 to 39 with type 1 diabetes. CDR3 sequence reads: CASSSRASENEQFF. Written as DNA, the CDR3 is TGTGCCAGCAGCTCCCGGGCTAGCGAAAATGAGCAGTTCTTC.